The TCR beta chain under discussion was sequenced for a study of CD8 T cells in cerebrospinal fluid in Alzheimer's disease (dated by TCRdb to 2019 to 2021). Some background on the complete study: To assess CSF T cell clonal expansion, the study used two single-cell approaches: plate-based nested PCR sequencing and droplet-based sequencing. This study tested whether clonally expanded T cells could be found in cerebrospinal fluid from healthy elderly individuals and from patients with neurodegenerative disease. In the droplet-based CSF analysis comparing patients with controls, there were about nine healthy controls (10,876 cells) and about nine patients with MCI or Alzheimer's disease (more than 9,500 cells). CSF gene-expression analysis, which included Parkinson's disease patients, covered 20 to 30 samples in total.

No count is recorded, though its frequency marks this clonotype as medium-sized (0.01 to 0.1%). What antigen it recognizes has not been identified. None of the participants had acute infectious disease, and every participant was in good physical condition. For droplet-based sequencing, live CSF cells were sorted using a live/dead marker. CSF was obtained by lumbar puncture, and immune cells were pelleted by centrifugation at 300g. CSF samples were checked for red blood cells, and any sample contaminated with blood was excluded. CSF cells were cryopreserved in freezing medium, frozen overnight at -80 °C, and then stored in liquid nitrogen. Before analysis, CSF samples were stored for less than seven months. Library preparation used 10x single-cell sequencing. Profiling of CSF cells was done with 10X Genomics single-cell V(D)J and 5' gene-expression libraries. An Illumina NextSeq550 was used to sequence CSF single-cell TCR libraries. The original methods were these. V(D)J reads were aligned to the vdj-GRCh38 alts ensemble 2.0.0 reference and were analysed with the Cell Ranger vdj pipeline. Cell barcodes sharing the same set of productive CDR3 nucleotide sequences were defined as clonotypes. Clonotype information was added to Seurat v3.0 gene-expression metadata to link clonality with transcriptional profiles. Any CSF cell with more than 1,800 genes, more than 7,500 UMIs or more than 10% mitochondrial reads was removed. To identify TCRs with known antigen specificity, CDR3-beta sequences were compared against VDJdb. Only TCRs with complete alpha and beta chains were included in the network analysis of clone sharing, which used the R package qgraph. TCRdb reprocessed the reads, and each CDR3 protein sequence is entered once, without DNA. The V and J calls come from TCRdb's annotation, not from the publication. The sample's records list fewer than 2,000 distinct CDR3 sequences. The ten largest clones capture 10% of the sample.

The CDR3 runs 14 residues from the cysteine to the phenylalanine. No DNA has been recorded. Via the germline V gene, CDR1 is SNHLY and CDR2 FYNNEI. Paper-wide results and their limitations: The largest CSF clone made up a higher percentage of TCRs in patients with MCI or Alzheimer's disease than in controls. Finding EBV-specific TCRs in CSF, the authors cautioned, does not establish a causal link between EBV and Alzheimer's disease. When data were pooled, most of the 6 Alzheimer's patients but only 1 of 10 healthy subjects had a highly expanded clone, defined as at least 3% of TCRs. The EBV-specific clones were neither the most highly expanded clones nor enriched among patients. The overall clonality comparison included only samples with detectable clones (about 11 healthy, 5 MCI, 5 AD, 6 PD).

Sequencing was done on a sample of cerebrospinal fluid. The chain links TRBV2 with TRBJ1-6; TCRdb gives TRBD1 as the D gene, but with no DNA this cannot be confirmed. The source is a human donor in good health. The CDR3 protein is CASSEGARGSPLHF.